This T cell receptor beta chain was recorded in a study of blood T cell repertoires in COVID-19. Whole-study context: From T cells, B-cell-depleted T cells, or PBMCs came the material, which was cDNA or gDNA.

Produced via immunoSEQ multiplex PCR; TCRdb's table is partial and in-frame only. The table records 120,000 to 150,000 clones, approximately 90% of them present only once. This clone was picked up one time. V shed 4 bases and J 2 bases; nucleotides not matched to a gene: 7. CDR3 length: 15 amino acids. Germline CDR1 and CDR2: SGHRS and YFSETQ. The sequencing input was peripheral blood. The TCR originated in a human donor in a cohort sampled during active COVID-19. The gene calls are TRBV5-1 and TRBJ2-3; TRBD1 matches at 7 bases. CDR3 DNA sequence: TGCGCCAGCAGCCCGGGACAGACCAACACAGATACGCAGTATTTT. This gives the protein CASSPGQTNTDTQYF.